The 21 T cell receptor beta chains below come from one sample, sequenced in a study of human T cells and chemical hapten exposure. One entry per CDR3 protein, called by TCRdb with MiXCR from the RACE reads. The sample holds roughly 150,000 distinct CDR3 sequences; 12% are singletons and the top ten take more than 1.1%. Regarding time point: patch test 2, 6 weeks after DPC sensitization. The treatment: therapeutic diphenylcyclopropenone sensitization with weekly scalp DPC. This material consisted of whole blood, taken in connection with sensitization to the hapten diphenylcyclopropenone (DPC). The receptors were sampled from a woman aged 50 to 60 with alopecia areata. Some clones in this sample may be carry-over from other donors' samples.

This clonotype was counted between two and nine times. J is TRBJ2-3 and V is TRBV5-6; no clear D. The length of the CDR3 is 13 residues. CDR1 SGHDT and CDR2 YYEEEE come from the germline V gene. V dropped 2 bases and J dropped 2 bases, with 6 bases sitting between them. CDR3 sequence (DNA): TGTGCCAGCAGCTTTGCGGCCACAGATACGCAGTATTTT. Its translation is CASSFAATDTQYF.

The chain carries TRBV20-1 and TRBJ2-2; either TRBD1 or TRBD2 may fit D (5 bases each). CDR3 length: 14 amino acids. From germline, CDR1 is DFQATT and CDR2 SNEGSKA (reference sequence). The V and J ends lost 6 bases and 3 bases respectively, with 14 bases between them. DNA for the CDR3: TGCAGTGCCAGGGAGCGGAGCTACACCGGGGAGCTGTTTTTT. Amino acid sequence: CSARERSYTGELFF.

This clonotype was recorded a few times. The chain has TRBV12-3 or TRBV12-4 and TRBJ2-2; TRBD2 matches at 10 bases. CDR3 size: 16 residues. After removal of 7 bases from V and 0 bases from J, the junction contained 5 bases not matched to a gene. DNA of the CDR3: TGTGCCAGCAAGACTAGCGGGCCAGCGAACACCGGGGAGCTGTTTTTT. Translating gives CASKTSGPANTGELFF.

In this sample, this clonotype turned up a few times. CDR3 sequence reads: CASKGTGGGYTF. DNA of the CDR3: TGTGCCAGCAAGGGGACAGGCGGCGGCTACACCTTC. This chain joins TRBV6-5 and TRBJ1-2; 8 bases are shared with TRBD1. Per the germline V gene, CDR1 is MNHEY and CDR2 is SVGAGI. V was clipped by 7 bases and J by 8 bases; unmatched bases: 6. The CDR3 covers 12 residues.

This clonotype was observed many times. The chain is built from TRBV11-3 and TRBJ2-2; D remains ambiguous. The CDR3 contains 12 residues. Germline V gives CDR1 SGHNT, CDR2 YENEEA. V dropped 3 bases and J dropped 5 bases, with 4 bases sitting between them. The CDR3 sequence is CASSFSTGELFF. The CDR3 region has the DNA TGTGCCAGCAGCTTTAGTACCGGGGAGCTGTTTTTT.

The chain employs TRBV5-4 and TRBJ2-5, with 13 bases fitting TRBD2. The CDR3 contains 15 residues. V lost 3 bases, J lost 3 bases, and 2 bases stayed unmatched. Germline CDR1 is SGHNT and CDR2 is YYREEE (reference sequence). The CDR3 DNA follows: TGTGCCAGCAGCTCCGGACTAGCGGGGGAAGAGACCCAGTACTTC. This translates into CASSSGLAGEETQYF.

This chain uses TRBV7-3 with TRBJ2-2; D ambiguous. The CDR3 runs 14 residues. Germline lookup yields CDR1 SGHTA and CDR2 FQGTGA. Trimming stripped 4 bases from V and 0 bases from J, with 6 bases between. DNA of the CDR3: TGTGCCAGCAGCTCTTACGCGAACACCGGGGAGCTGTTTTTT. Its protein product is CASSSYANTGELFF.

The chain joins TRBV7-3 to TRBJ1-6; 7 bases fit TRBD1. V was clipped by 5 bases and J by 10 bases; unmatched bases: 5. The V gene's germline CDR1 is SGHTA and CDR2 FQGTGA. The CDR3 is 13 residues long. CDR3 bases: TGTGCCAGCAGCAGACAGGGTTACTCACCCCTCCACTTT. Encoded protein: CASSRQGYSPLHF.

This clonotype appeared a few times. The J gene is TRBJ2-7, the V gene TRBV5-1, with 13 bases fitting TRBD2. J lost 0 bases, V lost 5 bases, and 2 bases had no gene match. CDR1 is SGHRS, CDR2 YFSETQ, per germline. The CDR3 runs to 15 residues. The CDR3 reads CASRRTSGSSYEQYF. The DNA of the CDR3 is TGCGCCAGCAGACGGACTAGCGGGAGCTCCTACGAGCAGTACTTC.

Ten or more counts support this clonotype. The chain combines TRBV18 with TRBJ2-7; D may be TRBD2 (5 bases). V shed 4 bases and J shed 7 bases, with 14 bases lying between them. This CDR3 is 13 amino acids long. Germline V CDR1 and CDR2: KGHSH, LQKENI. DNA for the CDR3: TGTGCCAGCTCACTGCAGCCCGAGGGTGAGCAGTACTTC. Its translation: CASSLQPEGEQYF.

This clonotype has just a few counts. This chain connects TRBV7-8 to TRBJ1-1; TRBD1 is a possible D gene (5 bases). Germline values: CDR1 SGHVS, CDR2 FQNEAQ. V gave up 2 bases and J gave up 0 bases, with 16 bases separating them. The CDR3 runs 17 residues. CDR3 nucleotides: TGTGCCAGCAGCTTAACTGGGGGGTTAGGGATGAACACTGAAGCTTTCTTT. Protein: CASSLTGGLGMNTEAFF.

As for this clonotype: A much larger clonotype is one base distant, so this may be a read error. The CDR3 sequence is CSVEGTKTIQYF. The CDR3 DNA reads as TGCAGCGTTGAAGGGACCAAAACCATTCAGTACTTC. The V and J genes are TRBV29-1 and TRBJ2-4; no clear D. The germline V gene has CDR1 SQVTM and CDR2 ANQGSEA. CDR3 length: 12 residues.

The sample holds many counts of this clonotype. V is TRBV6-6 and J is TRBJ1-1; 7 bases line up with TRBD1. The ends lost 6 bases at V and 4 bases at J; junction bases unmatched: 11. CDR3 length: 15 residues. Germline V gene lookup returns CDR1 MNHNY and CDR2 SVGAGI (reference sequence). The CDR3 spells CASSLSQGLGTEAFF. CDR3 DNA: TGTGCCAGCAGCCTTTCACAGGGGCTAGGCACTGAAGCTTTCTTT.

A few counts support this clonotype. The J gene is TRBJ1-1, the V gene TRBV12-3 or TRBV12-4; maybe TRBD1 (5 bases). Trimming shortened V by 3 bases and J by 1 base, and 12 bases separated the two germline ends. The CDR3 sequence is 15 residues long. CDR3: CASSFGTLGNTEAFF. The DNA for the CDR3 is TGTGCCAGCAGTTTCGGGACTCTAGGGAACACTGAAGCTTTCTTT.

This clonotype was found a few times. V and J are TRBV12-3 or TRBV12-4 and TRBJ2-3, with 7 bases identical to TRBD1. This CDR3 comprises 15 residues. With V trimmed by 0 bases and J by 1 base, 1 base remained unmatched. DNA for the CDR3: TGTGCCAGCAGTTTAGCCGGACAGGGCACAGATACGCAGTATTTT. It codes for CASSLAGQGTDTQYF.

This clonotype was recorded a few times. This chain links TRBV12-3 or TRBV12-4 with TRBJ1-5; D unresolved. The CDR3 totals 13 residues. The V end lost 4 bases, the J end lost 3 bases, and 7 bases lay between the germline ends. CDR3 region: CASSYLVNQPQHF. CDR3 sequence (DNA): TGTGCCAGCAGTTATCTGGTCAATCAGCCCCAGCATTTT.

The V gene is TRBV29-1, the J gene TRBJ2-5; D is unresolved. There are 11 residues in the CDR3. Trimming took off 5 bases at V and 5 bases at J, with 9 bases between the two ends. Germline V lookup: CDR1 SQVTM, CDR2 ANQGSEA. CDR3 bases: TGCAGCGTTTATAGGGTCGAGACCCAGTACTTC. Translated: CSVYRVETQYF. Full variable domain (missing parts from reference TRBV29-1 and TRBJ2-5): SAVISQKPSRDICQRGTSLTIQCQVDSQVTMMFWYRQQPGQSLTLIATANQGSEATYESGFVIDKFPISRPNLTFSTLTVSNMSPEDSSIYLCSVYRVETQYFGPGTRLLVL.

In DNA form, the CDR3 reads TGCGCCAGCAGTGACCTGGGACGCAATCAGCCCCAGCATTTT. Its translation is CASSDLGRNQPQHF. This chain joins TRBV10-2 and TRBJ1-5, with a weak D call TRBD1 (5 bases). Germline values: CDR1 WSHSY, CDR2 SAAADI. The V and J ends lost 3 bases and 2 bases respectively, with 8 bases between them. This CDR3 has 14 residues.

The table lists this clonotype with a few counts. V gene TRBV7-9 combines with J gene TRBJ2-5, with 12 bases that match TRBD2. Trimming cost V 6 bases and J 3 bases; bases outside gene matches: 5. This CDR3 has 15 amino acids. Germline V gene lookup returns CDR1 SEHNR and CDR2 FQNEAQ (reference sequence). In nucleotides, the CDR3 is TGTGCCAGCAGTCGACTAGCGGGAGTGGAAGAGACCCAGTACTTC. It is translated as CASSRLAGVEETQYF.

V gene TRBV28 combines with J gene TRBJ2-2; a weak D match, TRBD2 (5 bases). The CDR3 sequence is 13 residues long. Germline CDR1 reads MDHEN; CDR2 reads SYDVKM. V lost 6 bases and J 5 bases, leaving 10 bases between the germline ends. The CDR3 DNA reads TGTGCCAGCAGGGAGGATCTTACCGGGGAGCTGTTTTTT. Protein: CASREDLTGELFF.

V and J are TRBV18 and TRBJ2-1; D is unclear. Per germline, CDR1 KGHSH and CDR2 LQKENI. Trimming left V 1 base short and J 8 bases short, with 15 bases between. This CDR3 has 15 residues. CDR3: CASSPQAPPVYEQFF. Written as DNA, the CDR3 is TGTGCCAGCTCACCACAGGCCCCCCCCGTGTATGAGCAGTTCTTC.